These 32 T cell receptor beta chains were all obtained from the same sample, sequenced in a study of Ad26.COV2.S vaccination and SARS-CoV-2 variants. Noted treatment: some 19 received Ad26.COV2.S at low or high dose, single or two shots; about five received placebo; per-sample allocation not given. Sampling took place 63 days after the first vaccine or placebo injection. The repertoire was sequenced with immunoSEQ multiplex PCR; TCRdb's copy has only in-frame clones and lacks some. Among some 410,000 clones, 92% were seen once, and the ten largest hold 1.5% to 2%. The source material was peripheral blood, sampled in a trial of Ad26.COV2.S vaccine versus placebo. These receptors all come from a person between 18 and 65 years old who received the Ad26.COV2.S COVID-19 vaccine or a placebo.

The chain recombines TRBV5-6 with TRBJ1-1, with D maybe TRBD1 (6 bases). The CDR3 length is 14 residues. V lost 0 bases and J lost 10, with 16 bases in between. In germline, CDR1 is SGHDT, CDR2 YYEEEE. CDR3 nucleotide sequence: TGTGCCAGCAGCTTGGCCGGGGGGGCGACCGGAGCTTTCTTT. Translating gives CASSLAGGATGAFF.

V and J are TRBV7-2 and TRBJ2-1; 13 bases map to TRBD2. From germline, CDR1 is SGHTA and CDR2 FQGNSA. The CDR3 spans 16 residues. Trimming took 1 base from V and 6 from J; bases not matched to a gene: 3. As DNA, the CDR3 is TGTGCCAGCAGCTTAGTGACTAGCGGGGGGTCCAATGAGCAGTTCTTC. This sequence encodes CASSLVTSGGSNEQFF.

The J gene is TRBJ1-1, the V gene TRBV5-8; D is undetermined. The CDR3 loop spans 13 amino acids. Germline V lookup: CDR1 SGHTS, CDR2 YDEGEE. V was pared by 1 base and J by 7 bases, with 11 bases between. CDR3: CASSLTSRFEAFF. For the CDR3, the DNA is TGTGCCAGCAGCTTGACAAGCAGGTTTGAAGCTTTCTTT.

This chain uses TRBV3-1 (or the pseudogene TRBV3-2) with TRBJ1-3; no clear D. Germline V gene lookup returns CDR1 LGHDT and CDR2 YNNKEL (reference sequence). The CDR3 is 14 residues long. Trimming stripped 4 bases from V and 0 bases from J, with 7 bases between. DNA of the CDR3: TGTGCCAGCAGCCCGAGCTACTCTGGAAACACCATATATTTT. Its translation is CASSPSYSGNTIYF.

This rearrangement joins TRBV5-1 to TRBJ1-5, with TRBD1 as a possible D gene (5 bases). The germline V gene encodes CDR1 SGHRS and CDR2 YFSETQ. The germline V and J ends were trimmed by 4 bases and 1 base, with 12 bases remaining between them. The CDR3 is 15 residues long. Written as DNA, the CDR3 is TGCGCCAGCAGCCCGGGCGGGACCAGCAATCAGCCCCAGCATTTT. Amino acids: CASSPGGTSNQPQHF. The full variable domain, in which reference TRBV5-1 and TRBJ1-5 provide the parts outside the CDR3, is KAGVTQTPRYLIKTRGQQVTLSCSPISGHRSVSWYQQTPGQGLQFLFEYFSETQRNKGNFPGRFSGRQFSNSRSEMNVSTLELGDSALYLCASSPGGTSNQPQHFGDGTRLSIL.

CDR3 in amino acids: CASSPGDYEQYF. The CDR3 DNA reads TGTGCCAGCAGCCCGGGAGACTACGAGCAGTACTTC. The chain joins TRBV5-4 to TRBJ2-7, with D perhaps matching TRBD2 (6 bases). From germline, CDR1 is SGHNT and CDR2 YYREEE (reference sequence). CDR3 length: 12 residues. Trimming took off 4 bases at V and 3 bases at J, with 8 bases between the two ends.

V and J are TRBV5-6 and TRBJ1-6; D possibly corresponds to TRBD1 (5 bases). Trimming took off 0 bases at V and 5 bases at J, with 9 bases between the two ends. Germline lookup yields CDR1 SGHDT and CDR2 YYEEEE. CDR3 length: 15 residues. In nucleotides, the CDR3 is TGTGCCAGCAGCTTGGATCCAGGGAATAATTCACCCCTCCACTTT. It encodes CASSLDPGNNSPLHF.

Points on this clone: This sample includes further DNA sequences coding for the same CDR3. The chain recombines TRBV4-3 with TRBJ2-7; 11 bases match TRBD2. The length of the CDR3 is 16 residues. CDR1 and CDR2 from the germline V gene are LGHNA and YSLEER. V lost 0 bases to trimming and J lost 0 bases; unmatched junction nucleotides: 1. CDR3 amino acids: CASSQDLAGGSYEQYF. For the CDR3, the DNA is TGCGCCAGCAGCCAAGACCTAGCGGGGGGCTCCTACGAGCAGTACTTC.

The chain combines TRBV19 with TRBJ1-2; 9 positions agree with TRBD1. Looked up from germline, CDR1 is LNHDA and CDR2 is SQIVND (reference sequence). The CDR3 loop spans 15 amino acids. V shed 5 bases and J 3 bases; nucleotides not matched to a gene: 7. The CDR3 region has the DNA TGTGCCAGTAGTGACTGGACAGGGGTGGACTATGGCTACACCTTC. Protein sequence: CASSDWTGVDYGYTF.

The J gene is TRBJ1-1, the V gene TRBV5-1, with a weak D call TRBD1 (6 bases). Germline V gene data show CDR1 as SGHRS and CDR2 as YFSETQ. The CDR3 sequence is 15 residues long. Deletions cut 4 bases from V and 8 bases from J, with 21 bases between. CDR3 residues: CASSSEPGGRGEAFF. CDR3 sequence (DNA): TGCGCCAGCAGCAGTGAGCCCGGGGGAAGGGGGGAAGCTTTCTTT.

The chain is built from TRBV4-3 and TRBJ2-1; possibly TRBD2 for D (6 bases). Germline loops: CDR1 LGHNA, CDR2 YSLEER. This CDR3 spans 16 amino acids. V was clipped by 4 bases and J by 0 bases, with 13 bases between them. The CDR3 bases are TGCGCCAGCAGCCCTGGGGCGACTAGCTCCTACAATGAGCAGTTCTTC. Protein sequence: CASSPGATSSYNEQFF.

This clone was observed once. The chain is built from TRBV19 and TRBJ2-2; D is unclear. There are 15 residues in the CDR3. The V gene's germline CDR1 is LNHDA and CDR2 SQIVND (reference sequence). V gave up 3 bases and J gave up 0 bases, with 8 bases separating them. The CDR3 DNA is TGTGCCAGTAGTATGAGAACGACGAACACCGGGGAGCTGTTTTTT. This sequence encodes CASSMRTTNTGELFF. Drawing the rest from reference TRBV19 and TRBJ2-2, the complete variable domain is DGGITQSPKYLFRKEGQNVTLSCEQNLNHDAMYWYRQDPGQGLRLIYYSQIVNDFQKGDIAEGYSVSREKKESFPLTVTSAQKNPTAFYLCASSMRTTNTGELFFGEGSRLTVL.

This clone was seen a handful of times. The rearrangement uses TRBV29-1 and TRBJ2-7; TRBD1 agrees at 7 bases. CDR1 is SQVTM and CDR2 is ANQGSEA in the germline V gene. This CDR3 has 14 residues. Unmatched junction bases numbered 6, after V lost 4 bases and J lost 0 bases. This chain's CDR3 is CSVVGTESSYEQYF. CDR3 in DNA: TGCAGCGTTGTTGGGACAGAAAGCTCCTACGAGCAGTACTTC.

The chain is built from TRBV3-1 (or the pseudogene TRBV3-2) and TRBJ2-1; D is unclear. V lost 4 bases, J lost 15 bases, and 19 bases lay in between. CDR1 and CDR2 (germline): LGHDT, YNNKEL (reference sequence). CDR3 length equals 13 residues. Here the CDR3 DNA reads TGTGCCAGCAGCCCCCAAAATACTCCCACGTCGTTCTTC. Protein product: CASSPQNTPTSFF.

The CDR3 region is CASSQGLAGGYEQFF. The CDR3 DNA reads TGTGCCAGCAGCCAGGGACTAGCGGGGGGCTATGAGCAGTTCTTC. The chain has TRBV11-3 and TRBJ2-1; 15 positions agree with TRBD2. The CDR3 covers 15 residues. Germline V gene lookup returns CDR1 SGHNT and CDR2 YENEEA. The trim removed 5 bases at V and 8 bases at J, leaving 4 bases unmatched.

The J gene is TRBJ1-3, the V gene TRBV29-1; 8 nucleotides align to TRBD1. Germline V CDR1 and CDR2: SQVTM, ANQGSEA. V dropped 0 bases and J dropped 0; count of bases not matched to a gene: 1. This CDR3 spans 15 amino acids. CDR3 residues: CSVEEQGVSGNTIYF. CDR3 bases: TGCAGCGTTGAAGAACAGGGGGTCTCTGGAAACACCATATATTTT.

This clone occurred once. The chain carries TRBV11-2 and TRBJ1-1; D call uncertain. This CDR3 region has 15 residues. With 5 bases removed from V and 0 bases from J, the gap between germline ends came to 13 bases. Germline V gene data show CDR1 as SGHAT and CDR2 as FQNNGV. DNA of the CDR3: TGTGCCAGCAGCCAGCGGGTCTTCATGAACACTGAAGCTTTCTTT. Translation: CASSQRVFMNTEAFF.

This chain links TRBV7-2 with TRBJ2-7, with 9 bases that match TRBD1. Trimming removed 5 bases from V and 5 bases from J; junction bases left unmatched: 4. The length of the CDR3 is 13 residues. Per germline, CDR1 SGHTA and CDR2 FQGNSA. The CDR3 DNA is TGTGCCAGCAGCCGTACAGGGGGCCACGAGCAGTACTTC. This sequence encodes CASSRTGGHEQYF. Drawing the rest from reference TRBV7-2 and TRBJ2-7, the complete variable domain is GAGVSQSPSNKVTEKGKDVELRCDPISGHTALYWYRQSLGQGLEFLIYFQGNSAPDKSGLPSDRFSAERTGGSVSTLTIQRTQQEDSAVYLCASSRTGGHEQYFGPGTRLTVT.

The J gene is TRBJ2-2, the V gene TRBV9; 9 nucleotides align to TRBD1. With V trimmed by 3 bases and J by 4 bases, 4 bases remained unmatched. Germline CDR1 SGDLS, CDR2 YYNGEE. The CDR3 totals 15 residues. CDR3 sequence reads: CASSARTGATGELFF. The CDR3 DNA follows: TGTGCCAGCAGCGCCCGGACAGGGGCCACCGGGGAGCTGTTTTTT.

DNA for the CDR3: TGCGCCAGCAGCCAAGTTCCCGGGGGTAAGCTTACGCAGTATTTT. Amino acid sequence: CASSQVPGGKLTQYF. This rearrangement joins TRBV4-1 to TRBJ2-3, with D perhaps matching TRBD2 (6 bases). The germline gives CDR1 MGHRA, CDR2 YSYEKL. V lost 1 base, J lost 8 bases, and 16 bases lay in between. The CDR3 length is 15 residues.

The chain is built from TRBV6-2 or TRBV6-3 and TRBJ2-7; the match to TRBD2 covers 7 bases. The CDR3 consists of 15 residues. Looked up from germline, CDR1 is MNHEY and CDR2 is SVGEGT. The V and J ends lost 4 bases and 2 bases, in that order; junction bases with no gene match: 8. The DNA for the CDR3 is TGTGCCAGCAGTTCCGGGGGGACGCCTCCCTACGAGCAGTACTTC. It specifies CASSSGGTPPYEQYF.

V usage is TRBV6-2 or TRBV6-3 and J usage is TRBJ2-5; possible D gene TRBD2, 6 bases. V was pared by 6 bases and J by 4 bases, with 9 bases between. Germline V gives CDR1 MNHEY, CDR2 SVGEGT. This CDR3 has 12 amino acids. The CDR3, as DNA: TGTGCCAGCAGCGCGGGGCGAGAGACCCAGTACTTC. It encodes CASSAGRETQYF.

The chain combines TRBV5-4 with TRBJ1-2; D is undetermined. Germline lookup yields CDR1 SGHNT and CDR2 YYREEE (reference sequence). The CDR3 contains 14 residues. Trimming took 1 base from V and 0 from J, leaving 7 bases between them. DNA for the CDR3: TGTGCCAGCAGCTTGACGGTCTCTAACTATGGCTACACCTTC. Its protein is CASSLTVSNYGYTF.

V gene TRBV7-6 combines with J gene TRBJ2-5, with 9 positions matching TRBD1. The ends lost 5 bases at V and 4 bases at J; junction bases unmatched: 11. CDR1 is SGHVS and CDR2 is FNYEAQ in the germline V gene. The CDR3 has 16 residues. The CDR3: CASSPTTGGRAETQYF. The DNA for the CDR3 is TGTGCCAGCAGCCCGACGACAGGGGGAAGGGCAGAGACCCAGTACTTC.

The CDR3 DNA reads TGTGCCAGCAGCCCCGGGACAGGGTATCTATTTTCAAATGAGCAGTTCTTC. It translates to CASSPGTGYLFSNEQFF. The rearrangement links TRBV7-2 to TRBJ2-1; TRBD1 aligns across 9 bases. The CDR3 totals 17 residues. The V and J ends lost 5 bases and 7 bases, in that order; junction bases with no gene match: 15. CDR1 and CDR2 from the germline V gene are SGHTA and FQGNSA.

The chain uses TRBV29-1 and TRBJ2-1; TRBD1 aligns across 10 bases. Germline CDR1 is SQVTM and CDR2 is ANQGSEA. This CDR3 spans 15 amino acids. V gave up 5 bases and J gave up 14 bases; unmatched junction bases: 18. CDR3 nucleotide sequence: TGCAGCGTTCTAAACCGGGACAGGGGCTCCCTGCTGGAGTTCTTC. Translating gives CSVLNRDRGSLLEFF.

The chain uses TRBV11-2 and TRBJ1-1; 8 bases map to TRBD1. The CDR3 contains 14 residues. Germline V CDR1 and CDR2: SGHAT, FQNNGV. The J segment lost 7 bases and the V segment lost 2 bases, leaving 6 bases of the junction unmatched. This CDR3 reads CASSLRSGGGEAFF. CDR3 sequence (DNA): TGTGCCAGCAGCTTAAGATCAGGGGGCGGTGAAGCTTTCTTT. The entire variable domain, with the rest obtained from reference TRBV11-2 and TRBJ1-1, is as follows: EAGVAQSPRYKIIEKRQSVAFWCNPISGHATLYWYQQILGQGPKLLIQFQNNGVVDDSQLPKDRFSAERLKGVDSTLKIQPAKLEDSAVYLCASSLRSGGGEAFFGQGTRLTVV.

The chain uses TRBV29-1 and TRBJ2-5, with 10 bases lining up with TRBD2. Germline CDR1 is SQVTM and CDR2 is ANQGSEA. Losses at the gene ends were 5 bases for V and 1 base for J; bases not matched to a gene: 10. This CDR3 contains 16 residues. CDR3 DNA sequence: TGCAGCGTTTTTGGTCTAGCGGGGGAAATCCAAGAGACCCAGTACTTC. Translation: CSVFGLAGEIQETQYF.

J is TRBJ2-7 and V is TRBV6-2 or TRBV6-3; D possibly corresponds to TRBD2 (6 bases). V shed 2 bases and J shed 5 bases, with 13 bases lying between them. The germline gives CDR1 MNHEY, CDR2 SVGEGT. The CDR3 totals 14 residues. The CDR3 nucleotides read TGTGCCAGCAGTTACCGGCCGGGGGTGGACGAGCAGTACTTC. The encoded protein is CASSYRPGVDEQYF.

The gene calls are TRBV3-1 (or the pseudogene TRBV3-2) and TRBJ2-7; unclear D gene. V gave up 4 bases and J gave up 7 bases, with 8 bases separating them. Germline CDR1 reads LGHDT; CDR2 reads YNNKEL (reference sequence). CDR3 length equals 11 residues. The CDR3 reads CASSPGVEQYF. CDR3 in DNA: TGTGCCAGCAGCCCAGGAGTGGAGCAGTACTTC.

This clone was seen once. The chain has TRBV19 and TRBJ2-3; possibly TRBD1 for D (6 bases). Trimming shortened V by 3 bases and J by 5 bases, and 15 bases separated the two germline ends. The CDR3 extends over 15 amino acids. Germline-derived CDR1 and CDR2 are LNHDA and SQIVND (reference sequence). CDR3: CASSILGDIGDTQYF. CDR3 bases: TGTGCCAGTAGTATCTTGGGGGACATTGGAGATACGCAGTATTTT.

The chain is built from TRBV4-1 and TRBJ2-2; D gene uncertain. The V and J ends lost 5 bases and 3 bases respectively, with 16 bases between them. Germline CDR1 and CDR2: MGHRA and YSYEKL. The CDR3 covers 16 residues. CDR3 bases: TGCGCCAGCAGCTACTCCGAGACCCTCTACACCGGGGAGCTGTTTTTT. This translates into CASSYSETLYTGELFF.